The 16 T cell receptor beta chains below were found in one sample sequenced in a study of CD8 T cells in Susac syndrome. Random hexamers primed reverse transcription of about 0.45 to 1 ug RNA. TCRdb used MiXCR to reprocess the immunoSEQ multiplex PCR reads, holding one entry per CDR3 protein. The sample includes 150,000 or so distinct CDR3 sequences, approximately 93% of them seen just once. The specimen sequenced was CD4+ T cells from PBMCs. The receptors shown here come from a human donor with multiple sclerosis.

This chain uses TRBV24-1 with TRBJ1-2; D is uncertain. V was trimmed by 4 bases and J by 7 bases, leaving 9 bases between them. CDR1 and CDR2 from the germline V gene are KGHDR and SFDVKD. The CDR3 consists of 12 residues. The CDR3 loop is CATSDTGVGYTF. CDR3 coding DNA: TGTGCCACCAGTGACACCGGAGTTGGCTACACCTTC.

V usage is TRBV19 and J usage is TRBJ2-6; TRBD1 might be the D (6 bases). V gave up 7 bases and J gave up 1 base, with 11 bases separating them. The CDR3 sequence is 15 residues long. CDR1 LNHDA and CDR2 SQIVND come from the germline V gene (reference sequence). The CDR3 loop reads CASITTGSGANVLTF. In nucleotides, the CDR3 is TGTGCCAGTATAACAACAGGGTCTGGGGCCAACGTCCTGACTTTC.

V gene TRBV4-3 combines with J gene TRBJ2-1, with 8 bases aligning to TRBD2. There are 16 residues in the CDR3. J was trimmed by 7 bases and V by 4 bases; bases with no gene match: 12. Germline V gives CDR1 LGHNA, CDR2 YSLEER. CDR3 sequence reads: CASSRDRGLVLNEQFF. The DNA for the CDR3 is TGCGCCAGCAGCCGCGATAGGGGACTAGTATTGAATGAGCAGTTCTTC.

The rearrangement links TRBV7-3 to TRBJ1-5; D is unresolved. The CDR3 runs 16 residues. Germline assignment: CDR1 SGHTA and CDR2 FQGTGA. V shed 9 bases and J shed 0 bases, with 18 bases lying between them. The CDR3 is CARGTFKLASNQPQHF. The CDR3 nucleotides read TGTGCCAGGGGAACGTTCAAGCTGGCTAGCAATCAGCCCCAGCATTTT. Looking up the rest from reference TRBV7-3 and TRBJ1-5 gives the full variable domain: GAGVSQTPSNKVTEKGKYVELRCDPISGHTALYWYRQSLGQGPEFLIYFQGTGAADDSGLPNDRFFAVRPEGSVSTLKIQRTERGDSAVYLCARGTFKLASNQPQHFGDGTRLSIL.

The rearrangement uses TRBV3-1 and TRBJ2-3; D unresolved. Germline V gene lookup returns CDR1 LGHDT and CDR2 YNNKEL (reference sequence). This CDR3 has 14 residues. V was trimmed by 5 bases and J by 4 bases, leaving 13 bases between them. The CDR3 is CASSLNRVADTQYF. The CDR3 DNA sequence: TGTGCCAGCAGCTTAAATAGGGTGGCAGATACGCAGTATTTT.

The V and J genes are TRBV19 and TRBJ1-2, with D unclear. The V gene lost 3 bases and the J gene lost 0 bases, with 8 bases spanning the gap. This CDR3 is 14 amino acids long. The germline V gene encodes CDR1 LNHDA and CDR2 SQIVND (reference sequence). The CDR3 sequence: CASSIDPANYGYTF. In DNA form, the CDR3 reads TGTGCCAGTAGTATCGACCCAGCTAACTATGGCTACACCTTC. Supplemented by reference TRBV19 and TRBJ1-2, the full variable domain reads DGGITQSPKYLFRKEGQNVTLSCEQNLNHDAMYWYRQDPGQGLRLIYYSQIVNDFQKGDIAEGYSVSREKKESFPLTVTSAQKNPTAFYLCASSIDPANYGYTFGSGTRLTVV.

This clonotype appeared a single time. This chain links TRBV18 with TRBJ1-1; D not certain. Germline V CDR1 and CDR2: KGHSH, LQKENI. This CDR3 is built from 15 residues. V shed 4 bases and J shed 3 bases, with 15 bases lying between them. The CDR3 spells CASSLAGNGYTEAFF. As DNA, the CDR3 is TGTGCCAGCTCACTGGCCGGGAATGGATACACTGAAGCTTTCTTT.

The gene calls are TRBV28 and TRBJ1-3; D is undetermined. In germline, CDR1 is MDHEN, CDR2 SYDVKM. The CDR3 length is 11 residues. V was cut by 2 bases and J by 8 bases, with 4 bases left in between. CDR3 bases: TGTGCCAGCAGTTTAATGGACACCATATATTTT. This gives the protein CASSLMDTIYF.

This chain links TRBV28 with TRBJ1-5; a weak D match, TRBD1 (5 bases). The V end was cut by 2 bases, the J end by 5 bases, with 10 bases between. The CDR3 covers 14 residues. Germline lookup yields CDR1 MDHEN and CDR2 SYDVKM. For the CDR3, the DNA is TGTGCCAGCAGTTTAGCAGGGAACCATCAGCCCCAGCATTTT. As protein: CASSLAGNHQPQHF.

The chain joins TRBV30 to TRBJ1-2, with D uncertain. The CDR3 has 12 residues. Germline-derived CDR1 and CDR2 are GTSNPN and SVGIG (reference sequence). Trimming removed 1 base from V and 8 bases from J, with 11 bases in between. CDR3: CAWSGGPRGYTF. CDR3 nucleotide sequence: TGTGCCTGGAGTGGGGGTCCGCGGGGCTACACCTTC. The complete variable domain, with remaining parts taken from reference TRBV30 and TRBJ1-2, reads SQTIHQWPATLVQPVGSPLSLECTVEGTSNPNLYWYRQAAGRGLQLLFYSVGIGQISSEVPQNLSASRPQDRQFILSSKKLLLSDSGFYLCAWSGGPRGYTFGSGTRLTVV.

V is TRBV28 and J is TRBJ2-4, with 8 bases matching TRBD2. Germline V gives CDR1 MDHEN, CDR2 SYDVKM. The CDR3 covers 13 residues. With V trimmed by 10 bases and J by 7 bases, 9 bases remained unmatched. This CDR3 reads CATSNGGANIQYF. The CDR3 coding sequence is TGTGCCACCTCTAACGGGGGGGCGAACATTCAGTACTTC. The full variable domain, in which reference TRBV28 and TRBJ2-4 provide the parts outside the CDR3, is DVKVTQSSRYLVKRTGEKVFLECVQDMDHENMFWYRQDPGLGLRLIYFSYDVKMKEKGDIPEGYSVSREKKERFSLILESASTNQTSMYLCATSNGGANIQYFGAGTRLSVL.

The chain uses TRBV12-3 or TRBV12-4 and TRBJ1-2; TRBD1 aligns across 7 bases. V trimming: 0 bases; J trimming: 6 bases; junction bases outside the gene matches: 4. The CDR3 has 14 amino acids. CDR3 in amino acids: CASSLAAGGNGYTF. The CDR3, as DNA: TGTGCCAGCAGTTTAGCGGCAGGGGGTAATGGCTACACCTTC.

CDR3 nucleotide sequence: TGCGCCAGCAGCCAAGTTGGGAAGCTGTATCTAGGAGAGACCCAGTACTTC. Translating it yields CASSQVGKLYLGETQYF. The V call is TRBV4-1, the J call TRBJ2-5; D not resolved. The V end lost 1 base, the J end lost 4 bases, and 19 bases lay between the germline ends. This CDR3 has 17 amino acids. Germline values: CDR1 MGHRA, CDR2 YSYEKL.

The V call is TRBV27, the J call TRBJ1-1; D gene unclear. The length of the CDR3 is 13 residues. Germline V gene sequence: CDR1 MNHEY, CDR2 SMNVEV (reference sequence). V gave up 3 bases and J gave up 1 base, with 6 bases separating them. CDR3 sequence: CASSFIQNTEAFF. The CDR3 DNA reads TGTGCCAGCAGTTTCATCCAGAACACTGAAGCTTTCTTT.

The rearrangement links TRBV12-3 or TRBV12-4 to TRBJ2-1; 7 nucleotides line up with TRBD2. This CDR3 is 15 amino acids long. Trimming at V came to 6 bases and at J to 0 bases, leaving 5 bases not matched to a gene. In DNA form, the CDR3 reads TGTGCCAGCAGCTCGACTAGCATCTCCTACAATGAGCAGTTCTTC. Protein product: CASSSTSISYNEQFF.

The gene calls are TRBV29-1 and TRBJ1-2; D uncertain. V was cut by 3 bases and J by 5 bases, with 10 bases left in between. Germline loops: CDR1 SQVTM, CDR2 ANQGSEA. The CDR3 has 12 amino acids. CDR3 residues: CSVDRQQYGYTF. CDR3 nucleotides: TGCAGCGTTGATCGTCAGCAGTATGGCTACACCTTC.